This T cell receptor (beta chain) was profiled in a study of T cell repertoires in cytomegalovirus infection. Study context: Signatures in public TCR beta sequences pointed to both CMV infection and matching HLA type.

Regarding the study as a whole: Individuals carrying CMV plus the relevant HLA were identified by cumulative frequency of public TCR beta families.

TCRdb redid the calling of the reads with MiXCR, one entry per CDR3 protein. This sample has 350,000 to 400,000 distinct CDR3 sequences, with about 35% found just once. Trimming removed 4 bases from V and 7 bases from J; junction bases left unmatched: 4. The CDR3 has 14 amino acids. The germline gives CDR1 SNHLY, CDR2 FYNNEI. On this clonotype itself: Its target is unknown.

Sample: cultured PBMCs, taken from culture after CMV antigen stimulation. The genes are TRBV2 and TRBJ1-5; 10 bases agree with TRBD1. The source is a human donor in good health (CMV status not recorded). Some clones in this sample may be carry-over from other donors' samples. CDR3 protein: CASSGTGGTQPQHF. The CDR3 nucleotides are TGTGCCAGCAGTGGGACAGGGGGGACGCAGCCCCAGCATTTT.